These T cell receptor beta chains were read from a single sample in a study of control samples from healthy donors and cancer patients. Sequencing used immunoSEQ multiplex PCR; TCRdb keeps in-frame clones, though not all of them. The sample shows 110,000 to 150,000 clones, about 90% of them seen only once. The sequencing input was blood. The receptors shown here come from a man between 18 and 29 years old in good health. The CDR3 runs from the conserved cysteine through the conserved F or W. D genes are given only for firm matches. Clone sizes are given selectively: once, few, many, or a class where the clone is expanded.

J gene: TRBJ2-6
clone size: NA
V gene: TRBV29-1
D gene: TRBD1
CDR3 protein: CSVGTGLTSGANVLTF
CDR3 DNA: TGCAGCGTTGGGACAGGGTTAACTTCTGGGGCCAACGTCCTGACTTTC

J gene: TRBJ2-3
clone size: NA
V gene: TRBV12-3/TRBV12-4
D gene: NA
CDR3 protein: CASRPTGRNTQYF
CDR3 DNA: TGTGCCAGCCGACCAACAGGTCGGAATACGCAGTATTTT

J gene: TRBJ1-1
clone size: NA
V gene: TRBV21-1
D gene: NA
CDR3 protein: CASSKADEVGGTEAFF
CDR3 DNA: TGTGCCAGCAGCAAAGCTGACGAAGTGGGGGGGACTGAAGCTTTCTTT

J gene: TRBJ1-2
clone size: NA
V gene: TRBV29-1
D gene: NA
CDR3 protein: CSVEKQTYGYTF
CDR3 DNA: TGCAGCGTTGAAAAACAGACCTATGGCTACACCTTC

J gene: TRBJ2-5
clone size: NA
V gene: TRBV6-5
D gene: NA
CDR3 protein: CASTWGRRETQYF
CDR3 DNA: TGTGCCAGCACCTGGGGGAGAAGAGAGACCCAGTACTTC

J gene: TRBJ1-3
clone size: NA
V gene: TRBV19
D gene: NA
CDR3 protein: CASSTPYEFRNTIYF
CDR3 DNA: TGTGCCAGTAGTACCCCGTACGAGTTCAGAAACACCATATATTTT

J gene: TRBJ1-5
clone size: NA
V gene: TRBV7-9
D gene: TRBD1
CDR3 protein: CASSLATFFLGTGHQPQHF
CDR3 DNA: TGTGCCAGCAGCTTAGCGACCTTTTTTCTGGGGACAGGGCATCAGCCCCAGCATTTT

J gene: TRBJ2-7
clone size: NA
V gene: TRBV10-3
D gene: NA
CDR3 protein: CAISLTGTAGTGEQYF
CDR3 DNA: TGTGCCATTTCTCTGACCGGGACAGCGGGAACTGGCGAGCAGTACTTC

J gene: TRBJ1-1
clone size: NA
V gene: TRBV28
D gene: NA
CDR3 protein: CASSSGAQGTTAAFF
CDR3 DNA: TGTGCCAGCAGTTCTGGCGCACAGGGAACGACCGCGGCTTTCTTT

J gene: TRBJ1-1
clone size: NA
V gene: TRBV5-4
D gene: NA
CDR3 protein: CASSLDQRSTEAFF
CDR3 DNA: TGTGCCAGCAGCTTGGACCAGAGAAGTACTGAAGCTTTCTTT

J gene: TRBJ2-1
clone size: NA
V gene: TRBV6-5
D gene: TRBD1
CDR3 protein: CASTRGRDNEQFF
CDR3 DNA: TGTGCCAGCACGAGGGGGCGGGACAATGAGCAGTTCTTC

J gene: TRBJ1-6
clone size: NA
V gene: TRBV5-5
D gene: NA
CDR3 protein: CASRGGLEVNSPLYF
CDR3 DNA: TGTGCCAGCAGGGGGGGTCTGGAGGTTAATTCACCCCTCTACTTT

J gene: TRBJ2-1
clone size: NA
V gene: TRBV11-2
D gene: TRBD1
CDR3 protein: CASSSSTGGNEQFF
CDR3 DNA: TGTGCCAGCAGCTCCTCGACAGGGGGCAATGAGCAGTTCTTC

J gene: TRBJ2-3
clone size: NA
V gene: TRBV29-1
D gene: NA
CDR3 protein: CSVVAPTALATDTQYF
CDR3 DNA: TGCAGCGTTGTCGCCCCGACAGCCCTCGCCACAGATACGCAGTATTTT

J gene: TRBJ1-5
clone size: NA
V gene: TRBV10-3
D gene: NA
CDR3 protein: CAISRTGPLSNQPQHF
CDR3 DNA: TGTGCCATCAGTCGTACAGGCCCCCTTAGCAATCAGCCCCAGCATTTT

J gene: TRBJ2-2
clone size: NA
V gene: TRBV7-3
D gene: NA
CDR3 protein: CASSQLRGDTGELFF
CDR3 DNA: TGTGCCAGCAGCCAACTCCGGGGCGACACCGGGGAGCTGTTTTTT

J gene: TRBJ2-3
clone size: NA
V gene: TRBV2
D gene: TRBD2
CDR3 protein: CASSWASGWIGTDTQYF
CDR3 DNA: TGTGCCAGCTCCTGGGCTAGCGGGTGGATTGGTACAGATACGCAGTATTTT

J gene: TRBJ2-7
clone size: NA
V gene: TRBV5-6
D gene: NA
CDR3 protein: CASSSQTYEQYF
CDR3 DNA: TGTGCCAGCAGCTCTCAAACCTACGAGCAGTACTTC

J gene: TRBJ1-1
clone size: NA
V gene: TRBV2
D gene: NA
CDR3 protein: CASRAAMGTELREAFF
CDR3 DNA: TGTGCCAGCAGGGCGGCCATGGGGACGGAGCTTAGGGAAGCTTTCTTT

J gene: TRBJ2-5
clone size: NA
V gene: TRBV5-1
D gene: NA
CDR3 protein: CASSLVGGLETQYF
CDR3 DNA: TGCGCCAGCAGCTTGGTTGGGGGGCTAGAGACCCAGTACTTC

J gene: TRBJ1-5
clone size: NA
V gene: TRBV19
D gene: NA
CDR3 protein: CASSRGRNQPQHF
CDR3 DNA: TGTGCCAGTAGTCGAGGGCGAAATCAGCCCCAGCATTTT

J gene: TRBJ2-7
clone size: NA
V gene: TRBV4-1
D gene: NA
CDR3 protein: CASSQDKKYEQYF
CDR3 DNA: TGCGCCAGCAGCCAAGACAAAAAGTACGAGCAGTACTTC

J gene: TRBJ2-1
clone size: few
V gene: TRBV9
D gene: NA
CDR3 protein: CASSRTLGDEQFF
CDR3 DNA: TGTGCCAGCAGCCGGACTCTTGGGGATGAGCAGTTCTTC

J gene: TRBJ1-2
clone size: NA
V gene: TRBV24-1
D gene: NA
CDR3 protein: CATSDTDSSYGYTF
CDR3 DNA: TGTGCCACCAGTGACACGGACTCCTCCTATGGCTACACCTTC

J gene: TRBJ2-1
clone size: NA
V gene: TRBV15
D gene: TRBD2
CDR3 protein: CATSRAGTSPNNEQFF
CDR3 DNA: TGTGCCACCAGCAGAGCCGGGACTAGCCCCAACAATGAGCAGTTCTTC

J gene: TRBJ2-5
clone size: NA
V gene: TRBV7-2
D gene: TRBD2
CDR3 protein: CASSSGLAGQETQYF
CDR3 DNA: TGTGCCAGCAGCTCGGGACTAGCGGGGCAAGAGACCCAGTACTTC

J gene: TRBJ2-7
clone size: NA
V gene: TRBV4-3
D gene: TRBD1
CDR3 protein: CASSQSLDRGLGEQYF
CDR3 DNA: TGCGCCAGCAGCCAATCCCTCGACAGGGGGCTGGGGGAGCAGTACTTC

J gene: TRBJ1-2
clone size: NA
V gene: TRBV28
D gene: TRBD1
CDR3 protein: CASSPGQENYGYTF
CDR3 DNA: TGTGCCAGCAGCCCAGGACAGGAGAACTATGGCTACACCTTC

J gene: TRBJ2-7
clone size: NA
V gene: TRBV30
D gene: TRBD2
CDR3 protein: CAWRAGWGREQYF
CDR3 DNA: TGTGCCTGGAGAGCGGGGTGGGGGAGAGAGCAGTACTTC

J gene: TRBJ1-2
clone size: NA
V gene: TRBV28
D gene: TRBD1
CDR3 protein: CASRQTGGSYGYTF
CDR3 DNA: TGTGCCAGCAGACAAACAGGGGGCTCTTATGGCTACACCTTC

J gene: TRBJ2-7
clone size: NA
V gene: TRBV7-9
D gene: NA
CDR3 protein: CASSLVGAIYEQYF
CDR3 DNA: TGTGCCAGCAGCTTGGTTGGGGCGATCTACGAGCAGTACTTC

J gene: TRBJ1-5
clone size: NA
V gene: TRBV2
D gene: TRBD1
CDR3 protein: CASSRYRGSSSNQPQHF
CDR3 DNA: TGTGCCAGCAGTAGATACAGGGGGTCGTCTAGCAATCAGCCCCAGCATTTT

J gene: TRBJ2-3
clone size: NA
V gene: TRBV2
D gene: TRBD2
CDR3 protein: CASKAAGGPDTQYF
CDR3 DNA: TGTGCCAGCAAAGCAGCGGGGGGGCCAGATACGCAGTATTTT

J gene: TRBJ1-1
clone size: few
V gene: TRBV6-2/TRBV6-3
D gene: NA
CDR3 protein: CASSQQGWNTEAFF
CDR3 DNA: TGTGCCAGCAGTCAACAGGGTTGGAACACTGAAGCTTTCTTT

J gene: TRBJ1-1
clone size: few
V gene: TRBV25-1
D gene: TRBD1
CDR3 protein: CASSGTGRGTEAFF
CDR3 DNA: TGTGCCAGCAGTGGGACAGGGAGAGGCACTGAAGCTTTCTTT

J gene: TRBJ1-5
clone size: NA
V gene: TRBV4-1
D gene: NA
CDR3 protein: CASTEDDGGPPYKPQHF
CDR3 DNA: TGCGCCAGCACCGAGGACGATGGGGGACCTCCCTATAAGCCCCAGCATTTT

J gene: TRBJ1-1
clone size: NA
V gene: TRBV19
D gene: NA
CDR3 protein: CASRISGGMNTEAFF
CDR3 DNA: TGTGCCAGTAGGATATCGGGGGGGATGAACACTGAAGCTTTCTTT

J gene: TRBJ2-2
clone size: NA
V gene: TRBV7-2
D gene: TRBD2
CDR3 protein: CASSGPSGVNTGELFF
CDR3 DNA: TGTGCCAGCAGCGGACCTAGCGGGGTTAACACCGGGGAGCTGTTTTTT

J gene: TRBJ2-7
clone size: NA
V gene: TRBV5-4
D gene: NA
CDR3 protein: CASSASDGDYEQYF
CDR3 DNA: TGTGCCAGCAGCGCCTCGGACGGAGACTACGAGCAGTACTTC

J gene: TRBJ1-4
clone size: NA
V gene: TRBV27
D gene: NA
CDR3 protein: CASRTSLSQFPVNEKLFF
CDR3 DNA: TGTGCCAGCAGGACCTCCCTGAGTCAGTTCCCCGTTAATGAAAAACTGTTTTTT